What follows describes a single T cell receptor beta chain. One junction end disagrees with the germline gene, perhaps due to a read error. The CDR3 length is 15 residues. In germline, CDR1 is SSHAT, CDR2 FNYEAQ (reference sequence). This entry belongs to a study of blood T cell repertoires in COVID-19. Study details: Nucleic acid was either cDNA or gDNA, and it came from T cells, B-cell-depleted T cells, or PBMCs.

Authors' methods: Researchers report that nucleated cell counts were estimated from reference gene primer amplification. Clones were sequenced by immunoSEQ multiplex PCR, and TCRdb holds only the in-frame ones, with some missing. The V and J calls and the clone size are those of that table, but D and trimming were determined from the DNA. This sample carries 48,000 or so clones, over 75% of them seen once, and the ten largest clones take 5.5% to 7%. The specimen was peripheral blood. This TCR derives from a woman aged 60 to 75 with acute or convalescent COVID-19. V gene TRBV7-7 combines with J gene TRBJ2-1; 13 bases line up with TRBD2. CDR3 in DNA: TGTGCTAGCAGCAAAGGACTAGCGGGAGTGAATGAGCAGTTCTTC. Encoded protein: CASSKGLAGVNEQFF. The full variable domain, rest sourced from reference TRBV7-7 and TRBJ2-1, is GAGVSQSPRYKVTKRGQDVTLRCDPISSHATLYWYQQALGQGPEFLTYFNYEAQPDKSGLPSDRFSAERPEGSISTLTIQRTEQRDSAMYRCASSKGLAGVNEQFFGPGTRLTVL.